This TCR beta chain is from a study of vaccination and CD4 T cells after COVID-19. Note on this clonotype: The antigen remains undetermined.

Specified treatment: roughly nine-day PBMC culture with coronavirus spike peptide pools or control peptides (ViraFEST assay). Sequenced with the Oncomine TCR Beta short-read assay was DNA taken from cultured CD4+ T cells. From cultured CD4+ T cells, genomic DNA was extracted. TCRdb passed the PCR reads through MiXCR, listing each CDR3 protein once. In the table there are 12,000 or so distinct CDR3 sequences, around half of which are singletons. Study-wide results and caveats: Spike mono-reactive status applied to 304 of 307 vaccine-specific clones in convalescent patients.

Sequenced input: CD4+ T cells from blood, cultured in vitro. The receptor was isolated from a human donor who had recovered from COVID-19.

Written as DNA, the CDR3 is TGTGCCAGCAGTTCTGAGACTAGCGGCAATGAGCAGTTCTTC. The encoded protein is CASSSETSGNEQFF. The chain combines TRBV2 with TRBJ2-1, with 9 bases that match TRBD2. Unmatched junction bases numbered 5, after V lost 5 bases and J lost 6 bases. Germline V gene sequence: CDR1 SNHLY, CDR2 FYNNEI. This CDR3 has 14 residues.